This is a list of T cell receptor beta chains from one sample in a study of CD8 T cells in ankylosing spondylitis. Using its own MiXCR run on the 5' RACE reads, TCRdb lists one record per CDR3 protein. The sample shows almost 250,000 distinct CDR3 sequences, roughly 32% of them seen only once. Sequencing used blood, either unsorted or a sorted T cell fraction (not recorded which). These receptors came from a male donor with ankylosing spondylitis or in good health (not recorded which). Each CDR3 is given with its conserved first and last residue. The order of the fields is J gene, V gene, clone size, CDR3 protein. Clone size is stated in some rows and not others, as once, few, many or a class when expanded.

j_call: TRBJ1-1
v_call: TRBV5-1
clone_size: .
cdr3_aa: CASSLEPINTEAFF

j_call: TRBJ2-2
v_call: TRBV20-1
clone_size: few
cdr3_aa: CSASIVPGELFF

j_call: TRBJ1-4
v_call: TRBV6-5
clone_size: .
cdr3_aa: CASSYLPTDGKLFF

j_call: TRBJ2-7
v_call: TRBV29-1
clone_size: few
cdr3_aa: CSVGDRGFQNEQYF

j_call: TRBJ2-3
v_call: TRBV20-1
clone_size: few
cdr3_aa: CSARATGGPDTQYF

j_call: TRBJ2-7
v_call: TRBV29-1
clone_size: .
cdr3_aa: CSVDGPSYEQYF

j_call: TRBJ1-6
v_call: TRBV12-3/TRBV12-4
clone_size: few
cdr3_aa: CASSLGTPSPLHF

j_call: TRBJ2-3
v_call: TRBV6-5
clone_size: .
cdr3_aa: CASSYLGRRLTDTQYF

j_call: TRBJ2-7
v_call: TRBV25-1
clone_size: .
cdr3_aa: CASSELGPAGRTYEQYF

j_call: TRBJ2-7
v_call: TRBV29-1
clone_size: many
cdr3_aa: CSVSTPGRNYEQYF